Shown below are 2 T cell receptor beta chains from a single sample sequenced in a study of blood T cell repertoires in COVID-19. Method: immunoSEQ multiplex PCR; TCRdb's copy keeps in-frame clones and lacks some. The sample has about 330,000 clones; around nine tenths are singletons. The specimen sequenced was PBMCs or T cells enriched from blood (not recorded which). The receptors were sampled from a man younger than 40 who had recovered from COVID-19.

The V gene is TRBV28, the J gene TRBJ1-2; 7 bases map to TRBD1. The CDR3 consists of 16 residues. With V trimmed by 3 bases and J by 2 bases, 9 bases remained unmatched. CDR1 is MDHEN, CDR2 SYDVKM, per germline. DNA of the CDR3: TGTGCCAGCAGTTTTCGGGCAGTGGACAGGAACTATGGCTACACCTTC. It encodes CASSFRAVDRNYGYTF.

This rearrangement joins TRBV6-5 to TRBJ2-7, with D uncertain. Germline loops: CDR1 MNHEY, CDR2 SVGAGI. V lost 11 bases to trimming and J lost 6 bases, with 17 bases between them. This CDR3 spans 12 amino acids. The CDR3 DNA follows: TGTGCCGCCGAGATAACCTACGGCGAGCAGTACTTC. Translated: CAAEITYGEQYF.